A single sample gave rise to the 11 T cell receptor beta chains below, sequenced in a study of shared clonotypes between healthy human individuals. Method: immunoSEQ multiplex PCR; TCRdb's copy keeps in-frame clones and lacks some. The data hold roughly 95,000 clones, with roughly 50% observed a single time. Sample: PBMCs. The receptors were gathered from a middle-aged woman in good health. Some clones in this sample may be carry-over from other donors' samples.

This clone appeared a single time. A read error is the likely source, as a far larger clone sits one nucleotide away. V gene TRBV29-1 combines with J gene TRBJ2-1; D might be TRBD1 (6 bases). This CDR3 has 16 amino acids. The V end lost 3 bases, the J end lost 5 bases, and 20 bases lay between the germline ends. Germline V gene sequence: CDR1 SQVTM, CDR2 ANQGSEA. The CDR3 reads CSVESDGASGDNEQFF. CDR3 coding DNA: TGCAGCGTTGAGTCGGACGGGGCCTCAGGGGACAATGAGCAGTTCTTC.

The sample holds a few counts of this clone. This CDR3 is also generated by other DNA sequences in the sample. In DNA form, the CDR3 reads TGTGCCTGGAGTGGCGACAGGGTTTGGGAGCAGTACTTC. As protein: CAWSGDRVWEQYF. The chain links TRBV30 to TRBJ2-7, with 7 bases that match TRBD1. In germline, CDR1 is GTSNPN, CDR2 SVGIG (reference sequence). The CDR3 extends over 13 amino acids. Trimming at V came to 1 base and at J to 7 bases, leaving 7 bases not matched to a gene.

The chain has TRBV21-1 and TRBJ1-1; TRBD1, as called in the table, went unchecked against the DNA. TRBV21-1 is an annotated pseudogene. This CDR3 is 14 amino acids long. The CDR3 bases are TGTGCCAGCAGCCACAGGGGGGTGGCCGCTGAAGCTTTCTTT. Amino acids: CASSHRGVAAEAFF.

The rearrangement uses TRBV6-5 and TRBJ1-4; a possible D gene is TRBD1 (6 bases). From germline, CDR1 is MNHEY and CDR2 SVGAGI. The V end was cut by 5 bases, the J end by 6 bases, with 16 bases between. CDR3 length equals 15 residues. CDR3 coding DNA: TGTGCCAGCAGTCCTGGGACACCTAGGCATGAAAAACTGTTTTTT. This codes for CASSPGTPRHEKLFF.

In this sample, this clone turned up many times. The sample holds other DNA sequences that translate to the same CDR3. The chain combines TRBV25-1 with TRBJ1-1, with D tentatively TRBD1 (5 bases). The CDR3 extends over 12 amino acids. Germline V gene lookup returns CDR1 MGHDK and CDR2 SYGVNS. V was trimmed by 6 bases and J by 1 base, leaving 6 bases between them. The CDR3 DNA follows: TGTGCCAGCAGAGGACAGAACACTGAAGCTTTCTTT. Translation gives CASRGQNTEAFF.

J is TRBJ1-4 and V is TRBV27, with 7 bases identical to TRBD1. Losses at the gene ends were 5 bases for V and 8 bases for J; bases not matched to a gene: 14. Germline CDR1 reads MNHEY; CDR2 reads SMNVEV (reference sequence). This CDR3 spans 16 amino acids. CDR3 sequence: CASSPMTGPAGEKLFF. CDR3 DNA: TGTGCCAGCAGTCCTATGACAGGGCCCGCGGGCGAAAAACTGTTTTTT.

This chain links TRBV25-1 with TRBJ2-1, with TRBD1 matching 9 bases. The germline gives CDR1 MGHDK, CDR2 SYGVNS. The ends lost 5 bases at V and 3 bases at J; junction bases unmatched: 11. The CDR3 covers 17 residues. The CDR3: CASSPLFGTGFYNEQFF. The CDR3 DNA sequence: TGTGCCAGCAGTCCGCTCTTCGGGACAGGGTTCTACAATGAGCAGTTCTTC.

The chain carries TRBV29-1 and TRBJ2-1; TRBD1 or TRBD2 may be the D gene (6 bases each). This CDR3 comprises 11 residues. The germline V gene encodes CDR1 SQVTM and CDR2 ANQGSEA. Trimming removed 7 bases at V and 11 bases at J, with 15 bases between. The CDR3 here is CSAQRGEKQFF. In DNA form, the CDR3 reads TGCAGCGCCCAGAGGGGGGAAAAGCAGTTCTTC.

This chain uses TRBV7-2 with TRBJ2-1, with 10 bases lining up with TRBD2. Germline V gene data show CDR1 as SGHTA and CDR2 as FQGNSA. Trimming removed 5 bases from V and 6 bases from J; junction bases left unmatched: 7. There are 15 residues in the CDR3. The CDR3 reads CASSPGLAWTNEQFF. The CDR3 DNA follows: TGTGCCAGCAGCCCGGGACTAGCGTGGACCAATGAGCAGTTCTTC. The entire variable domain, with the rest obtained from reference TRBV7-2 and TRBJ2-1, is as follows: GAGVSQSPSNKVTEKGKDVELRCDPISGHTALYWYRQSLGQGLEFLIYFQGNSAPDKSGLPSDRFSAERTGGSVSTLTIQRTQQEDSAVYLCASSPGLAWTNEQFFGPGTRLTVL.

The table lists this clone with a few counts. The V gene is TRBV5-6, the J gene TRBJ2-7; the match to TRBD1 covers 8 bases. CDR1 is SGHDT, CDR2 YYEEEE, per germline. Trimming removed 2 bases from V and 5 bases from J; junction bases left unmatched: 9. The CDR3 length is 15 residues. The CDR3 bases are TGTGCCAGCAGCTTAATGGGACAGGTAGAGGACGAGCAGTACTTC. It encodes CASSLMGQVEDEQYF.

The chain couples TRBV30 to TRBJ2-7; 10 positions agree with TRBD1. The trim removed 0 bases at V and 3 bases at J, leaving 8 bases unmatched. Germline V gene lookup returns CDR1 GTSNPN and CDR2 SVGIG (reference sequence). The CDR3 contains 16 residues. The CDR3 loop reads CAWSVGTGAFSYEQYF. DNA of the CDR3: TGTGCCTGGAGTGTCGGGACAGGGGCCTTTAGCTACGAGCAGTACTTC.